This is a list of T cell receptor beta chains from one sample in a study of cytomegalovirus exposure and HLA in healthy donors. Generated by immunoSEQ multiplex PCR, the TCRdb table keeps only in-frame clones and is missing some. The profile shows nearly 300,000 clones, roughly 89% of them singletons. The sequencing input was PBMCs. The receptors stem from a man aged 40-50 years in good health and CMV-seropositive. The CDR3 runs from the conserved cysteine through the conserved F or W. A D gene is named only where the DNA matches it firmly. Expanded clones get a size class; other rows say once, few or many, or leave the size out.

clone size	V gene	J gene	D gene	CDR3 DNA	CDR3 protein
few	TRBV5-6	TRBJ2-7	TRBD1	TGTGCCAGCAGCCGGACAGGGTTCTACGAGCAGTACTTC	CASSRTGFYEQYF
few	TRBV6-5	TRBJ2-3	TRBD2	TGTGCCAGCAGCACCAGCGGGAGTTCAGATACGCAGTATTTT	CASSTSGSSDTQYF
NA	TRBV5-6	TRBJ2-3	TRBD1	TGTGCCAGCAGCTGGAGACAGGGATATAATACAGATACGCAGTATTTT	CASSWRQGYNTDTQYF
once	TRBV19	TRBJ2-7	TRBD1	TGTGCCAGCAGACAGGGGTTCGAGCAGTACTTC	CASRQGFEQYF
NA	TRBV6-5	TRBJ1-2	NA	TGTGCCAGCAGTTCAGGGGCTGCTGGCTACACCTTC	CASSSGAAGYTF
once	TRBV5-6	TRBJ2-7	TRBD2	TGTGCCAGCAGCTTGGGTCCTAGCGGCCACCGCGAGCAGTACTTC	CASSLGPSGHREQYF
NA	TRBV30	TRBJ1-2	NA	TGTGCCTGGAGTGTACTTCAAGGGGTCGGCTACACCTTC	CAWSVLQGVGYTF
NA	TRBV5-1	TRBJ2-7	TRBD1	TGCGCCAGCACCTTTCTCCCGACCGGACAGGGAAAAACCTACGAGCAGTACTTC	CASTFLPTGQGKTYEQYF
NA	TRBV19	TRBJ2-7	TRBD1	TGTGCCAGTAGTATAGACAGGGGGACCTACGAGCAGTACTTC	CASSIDRGTYEQYF
NA	TRBV14	TRBJ2-1	TRBD2	TGTGCCAGCAGCCAAGAACTGGCTCTAGCGGGAGCGAGGCAGTTCTTC	CASSQELALAGARQFF
few	TRBV10-3	TRBJ1-1	TRBD1	TGTGCCATCAGGGGGACAGGGGGCACTGAAGCTTTCTTT	CAIRGTGGTEAFF
NA	TRBV25-1	TRBJ2-2	NA	TGTGCCAGCAGTGAATTTTTAACAGGCCGGAAAACCGGGGAGCTGTTTTTT	CASSEFLTGRKTGELFF
NA	TRBV9	TRBJ2-1	TRBD1	TGTGCCAGCAGCGTAGCTACTGGCAGGGGGTCGTATAACTACGATGAGCAGTTCTTC	CASSVATGRGSYNYDEQFF
NA	TRBV18	TRBJ1-1	NA	TGTGCCAGCTCACCACGAAATAACAGGAACACTGAAGCTTTCTTT	CASSPRNNRNTEAFF
NA	TRBV5-1	TRBJ2-7	TRBD2	TGCGCCAGCACCCCTGGCGGGAGCTACGAGCAGTACTTC	CASTPGGSYEQYF
NA	TRBV4-1	TRBJ2-3	NA	TGCGCCAGCAGCCACCCCTCGGGGTCTAGCACAGATACGCAGTATTTT	CASSHPSGSSTDTQYF
NA	TRBV28	TRBJ1-5	NA	TGTGCCAGCAAAGGGGATCCCGAGCTGGAGCCCCAGCATTTT	CASKGDPELEPQHF
NA	TRBV4-1	TRBJ1-5	NA	TGCGCCAGCAGCCAAGGCGGCAATCAGCCCCAGCATTTT	CASSQGGNQPQHF
once	TRBV7-9	TRBJ2-1	NA	TGTGCCAGCAGCACGACGCTAAGTGGGACTGGGACCTACAATGAGCAGTTCTTC	CASSTTLSGTGTYNEQFF
NA	TRBV10-3	TRBJ2-1	TRBD1	TGTGCCATCAGTGAAGAGTCGACAGGGGGAAGTAATGAGCAGTTCTTC	CAISEESTGGSNEQFF
once	TRBV6-6	TRBJ2-1	NA	TGTGCCAGCAGTTCCCCCAGAACCTACAATGAGCAGTTCTTC	CASSSPRTYNEQFF
NA	TRBV28	TRBJ2-1	NA	TGTGCCAGCAGTTCCCCAAGAGGCGGTCTATACAATGAGCAGTTCTTC	CASSSPRGGLYNEQFF
NA	TRBV7-2	TRBJ2-1	NA	TGTGCCAGCAGTCTCTTCGAGCCCCCCAATGAGCAGTTCTTC	CASSLFEPPNEQFF
NA	TRBV4-1	TRBJ2-1	NA	TGCGCCAGCAGCCAAGGTCCCCTCGGCCGGGGACAGTTCTTC	CASSQGPLGRGQFF
once	TRBV11-2	TRBJ2-7	TRBD2	TGTGCCAGCAGCTTAGTGACTAGCGGGTACGAGCAGTACTTC	CASSLVTSGYEQYF
few	TRBV20-1	TRBJ1-1	NA	TGCAGTGCTAGGACAGATGAAGCTTTCTTT	CSARTDEAFF
NA	TRBV7-3	TRBJ2-1	NA	TGTGCCAGCAGCCCCGGCCCACCTAGCTCCTACAATGAGCAGTTCTTC	CASSPGPPSSYNEQFF
NA	TRBV6-5	TRBJ1-2	NA	TGTGCCAGCAGCCAGGGGAGAGGGGATGGCTACACCTTC	CASSQGRGDGYTF
few	TRBV11-2	TRBJ2-2	TRBD2	TGTGCCAGCAGCTTTTCGGGAGGGCAAACCGGGGAGCTGTTTTTT	CASSFSGGQTGELFF